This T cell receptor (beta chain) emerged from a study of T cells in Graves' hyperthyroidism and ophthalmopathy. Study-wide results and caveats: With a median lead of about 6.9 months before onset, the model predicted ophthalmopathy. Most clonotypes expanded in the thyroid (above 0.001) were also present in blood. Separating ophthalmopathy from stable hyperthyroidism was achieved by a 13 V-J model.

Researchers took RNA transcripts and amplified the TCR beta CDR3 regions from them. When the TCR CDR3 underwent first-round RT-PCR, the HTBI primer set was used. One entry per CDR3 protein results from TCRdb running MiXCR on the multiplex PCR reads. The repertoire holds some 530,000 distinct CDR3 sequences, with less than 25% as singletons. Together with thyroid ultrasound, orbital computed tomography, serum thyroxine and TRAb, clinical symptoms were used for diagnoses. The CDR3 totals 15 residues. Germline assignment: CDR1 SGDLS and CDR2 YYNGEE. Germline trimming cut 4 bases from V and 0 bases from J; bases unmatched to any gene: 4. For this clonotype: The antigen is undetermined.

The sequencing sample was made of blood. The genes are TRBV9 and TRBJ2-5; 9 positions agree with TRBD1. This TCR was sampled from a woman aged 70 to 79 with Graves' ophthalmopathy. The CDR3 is CASSLGTGYQETQYF. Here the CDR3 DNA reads TGTGCCAGCAGCCTTGGGACAGGGTACCAAGAGACCCAGTACTTC.